This T cell receptor beta chain emerged from a study of tumor and adjacent non-tumor tissue in lung cancer. Note on this clonotype: An end of the junction does not agree with germline; a read error may underlie this.

TCRbeta libraries were built with three rounds of nested PCR, modified from ARM-PCR. TCRdb called the multiplex PCR reads again in MiXCR, with one record for every CDR3 protein. The repertoire includes fewer than 85,000 distinct CDR3 sequences, roughly 80% of them detected once, and about an eighth sits in the top ten. The template was RNA from unsorted bulk tissue. CDR1 is SGHAT, CDR2 FQDESV, per germline (reference sequence). The CDR3 has 13 residues. The chain is built from TRBV11-1 and TRBJ2-7; D is uncertain. Sequencing input: lung tumor tissue. This TCR came from a woman in her forties or fifties with non-small cell lung cancer. CDR3 sequence: CASSLGGNYGQYF. The CDR3 DNA sequence: TGCGCCAGCAGCCTAGGTGGGAACTACGGGCAGTATTTC.